These T cell receptor beta chains were read from a single sample in a study of T cells in lung cancer brain metastases. Sequencing used immunoSEQ multiplex PCR; TCRdb keeps in-frame clones, though not all of them. The sample gives over 600 clones, 85% to 95% of which show up once; 2.5% to 3.5% is in the top ten. Sequencing was done on a sample of tumor tissue from the primary lung tumor. These receptors were obtained from a woman in her seventies with non-small cell lung cancer. Each CDR3 is given with its conserved first and last residue. D genes are given only for firm matches. Clone size is shown for a subset of rows, as once, few, many or a class of expanded clone.

V	D	J	size	CDR3	DNA
TRBV7-6	.	TRBJ2-3	.	CASSLASWDTQYF	TGTGCCAGCAGCTTAGCGTCATGGGATACGCAGTATTTT
TRBV2	.	TRBJ2-7	.	CASKTPGPPYEQYF	TGTGCCAGCAAAACGCCAGGTCCCCCCTACGAGCAGTACTTC
TRBV7-6	TRBD1	TRBJ2-3	.	CASSPRTGTDTQYF	TGTGCCAGCAGCCCGCGGACAGGGACAGATACGCAGTATTTT
TRBV28	TRBD1	TRBJ2-2	.	CASSYVRGRTGELFF	TGTGCCAGCAGCTACGTCAGGGGGCGAACCGGGGAGCTGTTTTTT
TRBV15	.	TRBJ1-1	.	CATSRLQVIDTEAFF	TGTGCCACCAGCAGGCTACAGGTTATTGACACTGAAGCTTTCTTT
TRBV30	TRBD1	TRBJ1-1	.	CAWSGDRRTEAFF	TGTGCCTGGAGTGGGGACAGGCGGACTGAAGCTTTCTTT
TRBV11-2	TRBD1	TRBJ1-6	.	CASSRDSGSPLHF	TGTGCCAGCAGCCGGGACAGCGGGTCACCCCTCCACTTT
TRBV25-1	TRBD1	TRBJ1-2	.	CASSPDRVYGYTF	TGTGCCAGCAGTCCAGACAGGGTCTATGGCTACACCTTC
TRBV15	.	TRBJ2-7	.	CATSKGGLSYEQYF	TGTGCCACCAGCAAAGGGGGGCTCTCCTACGAGCAGTACTTC
TRBV6-1	.	TRBJ2-3	.	CASRVRANTDTQYF	TGTGCCAGCAGAGTTCGGGCCAACACAGATACGCAGTATTTT
TRBV7-8	.	TRBJ2-1	.	CASSPRDKVDEQFF	TGTGCCAGCAGCCCCCGAGACAAGGTCGATGAGCAGTTCTTC
TRBV15	.	TRBJ2-5	once	CATSRADGPRTQYF	TGTGCCACCAGCAGAGCGGACGGGCCCCGGACCCAGTACTTC
TRBV18	TRBD1	TRBJ1-4	.	CASSPTGTGSEKLFF	TGTGCCAGCTCACCAACCGGGACAGGATCTGAAAAACTGTTTTTT
TRBV18	TRBD1	TRBJ2-1	once	CASSPSGTGGLNEQFF	TGTGCCAGCTCACCTTCCGGGACAGGGGGCCTGAATGAGCAGTTCTTC
TRBV5-1	.	TRBJ2-5	.	CASSFLETQYF	TGCGCCAGCAGCTTTTTGGAGACCCAGTACTTC
TRBV5-6	TRBD2	TRBJ2-5	few	CASSLGGLAVQETQYF	TGTGCCAGCAGCTTGGGGGGACTAGCGGTCCAAGAGACCCAGTACTTC
TRBV29-1	.	TRBJ1-2	.	CSVEVNYGYTF	TGCAGCGTTGAGGTTAACTATGGCTACACCTTC
TRBV28	.	TRBJ2-7	.	CASKPNQAYEQYF	TGTGCCAGCAAACCCAATCAGGCCTACGAGCAGTACTTC
TRBV14	.	TRBJ2-7	.	CASSHRDSYEQYF	TGTGCCAGCAGCCATCGAGACTCCTACGAGCAGTACTTC
TRBV28	.	TRBJ2-5	.	CASSLLTGQETQYF	TGTGCCAGCAGTTTATTAACAGGTCAAGAGACCCAGTACTTC
TRBV4-2	TRBD1	TRBJ1-2	.	CASSHGDRGNYGYTF	TGTGCCAGCAGCCATGGGGACAGGGGAAACTATGGCTACACCTTC
TRBV7-3	TRBD1	TRBJ1-1	once	CASSDQGAEAFF	TGTGCCAGCAGCGATCAGGGGGCTGAAGCTTTCTTT
TRBV5-1	TRBD1	TRBJ1-1	.	CASSITTGRITEAFF	TGCGCCAGCAGCATTACGACAGGGCGAATCACTGAAGCTTTCTTT
TRBV2	.	TRBJ2-5	.	CASRVSYQETQYF	TGTGCCAGCAGAGTGTCGTACCAAGAGACCCAGTACTTC
TRBV6-5	.	TRBJ1-1	.	CASSYVPKGTEAFF	TGTGCCAGCAGTTACGTGCCCAAGGGGACTGAAGCTTTCTTT
TRBV28	.	TRBJ1-1	.	CASIRDRVTEAFF	TGTGCCAGCATCCGGGATCGAGTCACTGAAGCTTTCTTT
TRBV10-3	.	TRBJ2-6	.	CAIGQEVVSGANVLTF	TGTGCCATAGGACAAGAAGTAGTTTCTGGGGCCAACGTCCTGACTTTC
TRBV5-1	TRBD1	TRBJ2-3	.	CASQKMGQGSTDTQYF	TGCGCCAGCCAAAAGATGGGACAGGGAAGCACAGATACGCAGTATTTT
TRBV7-2	TRBD2	TRBJ2-4	.	CASSSLAGGPVNIQYF	TGTGCCAGCAGCTCGCTAGCGGGGGGGCCGGTAAACATTCAGTACTTC
TRBV29-1	.	TRBJ2-7	.	CSVSHTGEQYF	TGCAGCGTTTCTCATACAGGCGAGCAGTACTTC
TRBV9	TRBD1	TRBJ2-7	.	CASSVTGQGSGEQYF	TGTGCCAGCAGCGTAACAGGACAGGGATCGGGGGAGCAGTACTTC
TRBV5-1	.	TRBJ2-5	.	CASSQGPAEETQYF	TGCGCCAGCAGCCAGGGTCCCGCCGAAGAGACCCAGTACTTC
TRBV11-2	TRBD1	TRBJ2-7	.	CASSPSSGGFYEQYF	TGTGCCAGCAGCCCCTCCTCAGGGGGCTTCTACGAGCAGTACTTC